The 9 T cell receptor beta chains in this list originate from one sample, sequenced in a study of cytomegalovirus exposure and HLA in healthy donors. The primer mix had 60 Vbeta and 13 Jbeta primers. The assay was immunoSEQ multiplex PCR, and TCRdb's table has in-frame clones only and misses some. Seen here are around 80,000 clones, over 70% observed once, and the top ten hold approximately 1.6%. Sequenced material: PBMCs. All receptors derive from a man aged 35 to 55 in good health and CMV-seronegative.

This chain uses TRBV28 with TRBJ2-5; D gene ambiguous. Trimming took 7 bases from V and 3 from J, leaving 15 bases between them. This CDR3 has 14 residues. In germline, CDR1 is MDHEN, CDR2 SYDVKM. DNA for the CDR3: TGTGCCAGCACCCTAATGGGCCGGAAAGAGACCCAGTACTTC. Amino acid sequence: CASTLMGRKETQYF.

This clone appeared a single time. The rearrangement links TRBV7-2 to TRBJ2-5, with D tentatively TRBD2 (6 bases). CDR3 size: 14 residues. Germline V CDR1 and CDR2: SGHTA, FQGNSA. With 5 bases removed from V and 4 bases from J, the gap between germline ends came to 14 bases. The chain's CDR3 is CASSQPGALETQYF. CDR3 bases: TGTGCCAGCAGCCAACCGGGAGCATTAGAGACCCAGTACTTC.

CDR3 region: CASSLDVWESSYNEQFF. The CDR3 nucleotides read TGTGCCAGCAGCTTAGATGTGTGGGAGAGCTCCTACAATGAGCAGTTCTTC. The rearrangement links TRBV11-2 to TRBJ2-1; a possible D gene is TRBD2 (5 bases). Per the germline V gene, CDR1 is SGHAT and CDR2 is FQNNGV. The length of the CDR3 is 17 residues. V was trimmed by 0 bases and J by 0 bases, leaving 12 bases between them.

The chain carries TRBV6-5 and TRBJ2-2; no reliable D call. This CDR3 is built from 13 residues. Trimming removed 2 bases from V and 6 bases from J, with 7 bases in between. Germline assignment: CDR1 MNHEY and CDR2 SVGAGI. The CDR3 is CASSYGGAGELFF. The CDR3 DNA reads as TGTGCCAGCAGTTACGGCGGCGCCGGGGAGCTGTTTTTT.

V usage is TRBV6-1 and J usage is TRBJ1-2; D gene uncertain. The germline gives CDR1 MNHNS, CDR2 SASEGT. The CDR3 runs to 13 residues. Between the trimmed V and J ends, which lost 3 bases and 4 bases, there was a span of 9 bases. The CDR3 loop is CASSDRQFYGYTF. The DNA for the CDR3 is TGTGCCAGCAGTGACCGCCAGTTCTATGGCTACACCTTC.

This clone was counted once. The genes are TRBV7-8 and TRBJ1-2, with TRBD1 identical over 9 bases. The trim removed 5 bases at V and 8 bases at J, leaving 9 bases unmatched. The CDR3 sequence is 14 residues long. CDR1 and CDR2 (germline): SGHVS, FQNEAQ. CDR3 protein: CASSTEQGAKGYTF. CDR3 nucleotide sequence: TGTGCCAGCAGCACAGAACAGGGGGCGAAGGGCTACACCTTC.

V is TRBV6-4 and J is TRBJ2-1; 8 bases match TRBD1. The germline CDR1 and CDR2 sequences are MRHNA and SNTAGT. The V and J ends lost 10 bases and 5 bases, in that order; junction bases with no gene match: 10. The CDR3 totals 14 residues. The CDR3 is CATGSGQGHNEQFF. The CDR3 DNA sequence: TGTGCCACCGGGAGTGGACAGGGCCACAATGAGCAGTTCTTC.

V usage is TRBV2 and J usage is TRBJ2-7; TRBD2 might be the D (5 bases). There are 14 residues in the CDR3. The germline V gene has CDR1 SNHLY and CDR2 FYNNEI. Trimming removed 4 bases at V and 6 bases at J, with 16 bases between. CDR3 region: CASSVVVAAGEQYF. DNA for the CDR3: TGTGCCAGCAGTGTGGTGGTTGCGGCGGGCGAGCAGTACTTC.

The V gene is TRBV6-6, the J gene TRBJ2-3, with TRBD2 identical over 8 bases. V shed 7 bases, J shed 1 base, and the junction held 7 bases outside the gene matches. The CDR3 length is 15 residues. The V gene's germline CDR1 is MNHNY and CDR2 SVGAGI (reference sequence). The CDR3 is CASTFGAGGTDTQYF. The CDR3 DNA reads TGTGCCAGCACGTTTGGAGCGGGAGGCACAGATACGCAGTATTTT.